Listed here are 7 T cell receptor beta chains from one sample, sequenced in a study of blood T cell repertoires in COVID-19. Sequenced by immunoSEQ multiplex PCR; TCRdb stores in-frame clones only, minus some. The sample yields 50,000 to 65,000 clones, roughly 76% seen once. What was sequenced was peripheral blood. These receptors all come from a woman aged 55-70 years with acute or convalescent COVID-19.

This clone was detected only a few times. V usage is TRBV1 and J usage is TRBJ2-7; TRBD2 is the table's D call and was not checked against the DNA. TRBV1 is assigned pseudogene status. CDR3 length equals 22 residues. CDR3 sequence: CTSSQESRSVELAGGGGYEQYF. CDR3 nucleotides: TGCACCAGCAGCCAAGAAAGTCGAAGTGTAGAACTAGCGGGAGGGGGCGGGTACGAGCAGTACTTC.

The chain uses TRBV2 and TRBJ2-2, with 7 bases aligning to TRBD2. V shed 9 bases, J shed 2 bases, and the junction held 6 bases outside the gene matches. Germline V CDR1 and CDR2: SNHLY, FYNNEI. The CDR3 sequence is 14 residues long. The CDR3 bases are TGTGCCAGTGCCGGGACTACCAACACCGGGGAGCTGTTTTTT. The encoded protein is CASAGTTNTGELFF.

This chain connects TRBV6-5 to TRBJ2-7, with D tentatively TRBD2 (5 bases). This CDR3 region has 15 residues. Trimming took off 2 bases at V and 4 bases at J, with 15 bases between the two ends. CDR1 is MNHEY and CDR2 is SVGAGI in the germline V gene. The CDR3 DNA sequence: TGTGCCAGCAGTTACCCTCGAGGAGGCCTATACGAGCAGTACTTC. Protein sequence: CASSYPRGGLYEQYF.

This sequence joins TRBV20-1 and TRBJ2-7, with D possibly being TRBD1 (6 bases). V shed 2 bases and J shed 13 bases, with 15 bases lying between them. There are 11 residues in the CDR3. Germline CDR1 reads DFQATT; CDR2 reads SNEGSKA (reference sequence). The CDR3 sequence is CSARSRDMCYF. The CDR3 DNA reads as TGCAGTGCTAGATCTCGGGACATGTGCTACTTC.

CDR3 in amino acids: CASRSDRLAREQFF. The CDR3 bases are TGTGCCAGCCGCTCCGACCGACTAGCGCGGGAGCAGTTCTTC. This chain connects TRBV25-1 to TRBJ2-1, with TRBD2 identical over 8 bases. The CDR3 spans 14 residues. Germline CDR1 and CDR2: MGHDK and SYGVNS. With 8 bases clipped from V and 10 bases from J, the junction kept 13 bases outside the gene matches.

The chain joins TRBV29-1 to TRBJ1-1; perhaps TRBD1 as D (6 bases). Germline V gives CDR1 SQVTM, CDR2 ANQGSEA. The CDR3 runs 15 residues. With 8 bases removed from V and 1 base from J, the gap between germline ends came to 20 bases. Here the CDR3 reads CSSSQGIGGNTEAFF. The CDR3 DNA reads as TGCAGCAGCTCCCAGGGTATAGGGGGGAACACTGAAGCTTTCTTT.

This clone occurred a few times. The rearrangement joins TRBV5-4 to TRBJ2-3; 9 positions agree with TRBD2. Germline CDR1 is SGHNT and CDR2 is YYREEE (reference sequence). This CDR3 is built from 18 residues. The V segment lost 1 base and the J segment 0 bases; nucleotides outside the gene matches: 9. In nucleotides, the CDR3 is TGTGCCAGCAGCTTGAGGGGACTAGCAGATACTAGCACAGATACGCAGTATTTT. This sequence encodes CASSLRGLADTSTDTQYF.